This is a list of T cell receptor beta chains from one sample in a study of beta chain features in type 1 diabetes. The table came from immunoSEQ multiplex PCR; TCRdb's copy has only in-frame clones and leaves some out. The table has around 13,000 clones, about 42% seen once. Sequencing was done on a sample of stem cell memory CD4+ T cells from blood. These receptors were obtained from a man aged 18-30 years in good health. Each CDR3 is given with its conserved first and last residue. The order of the fields is clone size, D gene, J gene, V gene, CDR3 protein, CDR3 DNA. The D gene is left open where the match is weak. Clone size is given for some rows only: seen once, a few or many times, or a class if the clone is expanded.

abundance: -
d_gene: -
j_gene: TRBJ1-6
v_gene: TRBV6-5
CDR3aa: CASSRQAYNSPLHF
CDR3nt: TGTGCCAGCAGTCGACAGGCTTATAATTCACCCCTCCACTTT

abundance: few
d_gene: TRBD2
j_gene: TRBJ2-3
v_gene: TRBV7-2
CDR3aa: CASSRREGTDTQYF
CDR3nt: TGTGCCAGCAGCAGACGGGAGGGCACAGATACGCAGTATTTT

abundance: few
d_gene: TRBD1
j_gene: TRBJ1-6
v_gene: TRBV7-2
CDR3aa: CASSLASRQGKSSASPLHF
CDR3nt: TGTGCCAGCAGCTTAGCCTCGAGACAGGGGAAAAGTTCGGCTTCACCCCTCCACTTT

abundance: -
d_gene: TRBD2
j_gene: TRBJ2-2
v_gene: TRBV5-1
CDR3aa: CASSGDSGGTGELFF
CDR3nt: TGCGCCAGCAGCGGCGATAGCGGGGGAACCGGGGAGCTGTTTTTT

abundance: few
d_gene: -
j_gene: TRBJ1-2
v_gene: TRBV29-1
CDR3aa: CSVAVPFRFSGYTF
CDR3nt: TGCAGCGTCGCAGTCCCTTTCAGGTTCTCCGGCTACACCTTC

abundance: -
d_gene: -
j_gene: TRBJ1-5
v_gene: TRBV10-3
CDR3aa: CAISESRGVGQPQHF
CDR3nt: TGTGCCATCAGTGAGTCTCGGGGGGTGGGACAGCCCCAGCATTTT

abundance: -
d_gene: -
j_gene: TRBJ1-6
v_gene: TRBV5-6
CDR3aa: CASSLKANSPLHF
CDR3nt: TGTGCCAGCAGCTTGAAAGCGAATTCACCCCTCCACTTT

abundance: few
d_gene: TRBD1
j_gene: TRBJ1-6
v_gene: TRBV19
CDR3aa: CASRRDRGPRSPLHF
CDR3nt: TGTGCCAGTAGACGGGACAGGGGGCCGAGATCACCCCTCCACTTT

abundance: few
d_gene: TRBD2
j_gene: TRBJ2-3
v_gene: TRBV11-2
CDR3aa: CASSRRGGPFDTQYF
CDR3nt: TGTGCCAGCAGCCGTCGCGGGGGGCCTTTTGATACGCAGTATTTT

abundance: -
d_gene: -
j_gene: TRBJ2-7
v_gene: TRBV7-2
CDR3aa: CASSSPGEQYF
CDR3nt: TGTGCCAGCAGCTCCCCGGGAGAGCAGTACTTC

abundance: few
d_gene: -
j_gene: TRBJ1-6
v_gene: TRBV4-1
CDR3aa: CASSQATVLRSYNSPLHF
CDR3nt: TGCGCCAGCAGCCAAGCGACAGTCCTTCGCTCCTATAATTCACCCCTCCACTTT

abundance: -
d_gene: TRBD2
j_gene: TRBJ2-7
v_gene: TRBV7-3
CDR3aa: CASSPTSGGVYEQYF
CDR3nt: TGTGCCAGCAGTCCGACTAGCGGGGGTGTATACGAGCAGTACTTC

abundance: few
d_gene: TRBD1
j_gene: TRBJ2-7
v_gene: TRBV7-2
CDR3aa: CASSDSGTVPSYEQYF
CDR3nt: TGTGCCAGCAGCGACTCCGGGACAGTCCCCTCCTACGAGCAGTACTTC

abundance: -
d_gene: TRBD2
j_gene: TRBJ2-3
v_gene: TRBV6-6
CDR3aa: CAALRGGRADTQYF
CDR3nt: TGTGCCGCCCTACGGGGGGGCCGGGCAGATACGCAGTATTTT

abundance: -
d_gene: -
j_gene: TRBJ2-5
v_gene: TRBV6-1
CDR3aa: CASSEAKGTPQETQYF
CDR3nt: TGTGCCAGCAGTGAAGCGAAGGGGACACCTCAAGAGACCCAGTACTTC

abundance: few
d_gene: -
j_gene: TRBJ1-5
v_gene: TRBV19
CDR3aa: CASSMLAGSNQPQHF
CDR3nt: TGTGCCAGTAGTATGTTGGCCGGGAGCAATCAGCCCCAGCATTTT

abundance: few
d_gene: -
j_gene: TRBJ2-5
v_gene: TRBV25-1
CDR3aa: CASSEGGRETQYF
CDR3nt: TGTGCCAGCAGTGAGGGGGGGCGAGAGACCCAGTACTTC

abundance: -
d_gene: -
j_gene: TRBJ2-5
v_gene: TRBV7-2
CDR3aa: CASSPQQEGSETQYF
CDR3nt: TGTGCCAGCAGCCCCCAACAGGAGGGGTCAGAGACCCAGTACTTC

abundance: -
d_gene: -
j_gene: TRBJ2-5
v_gene: TRBV7-2
CDR3aa: CASSPNQGMGETQYF
CDR3nt: TGTGCCAGCAGCCCGAACCAGGGGATGGGGGAGACCCAGTACTTC

abundance: -
d_gene: -
j_gene: TRBJ1-5
v_gene: TRBV27
CDR3aa: CASSLSSGVGAQPQHF
CDR3nt: TGTGCCAGCAGTTTAAGCTCAGGGGTGGGGGCTCAGCCCCAGCATTTT

abundance: -
d_gene: TRBD2
j_gene: TRBJ2-7
v_gene: TRBV9
CDR3aa: CASSPGTSSSYEQYF
CDR3nt: TGTGCCAGCAGTCCCGGGACTAGCAGCTCCTACGAGCAGTACTTC

abundance: once
d_gene: -
j_gene: TRBJ1-2
v_gene: TRBV2
CDR3aa: CASRSGVYGYTF
CDR3nt: TGTGCCAGCAGGTCCGGGGTCTATGGCTACACCTTC

abundance: few
d_gene: TRBD1
j_gene: TRBJ2-7
v_gene: TRBV4-1
CDR3aa: CASSQEGQGAYEQYF
CDR3nt: TGCGCCAGCAGCCAAGAGGGGCAGGGGGCCTACGAGCAGTACTTC

abundance: few
d_gene: -
j_gene: TRBJ2-7
v_gene: TRBV18
CDR3aa: CASSPLGRDEQYF
CDR3nt: TGTGCCAGCTCACCCCTTGGCAGGGACGAGCAGTACTTC

abundance: -
d_gene: -
j_gene: TRBJ2-7
v_gene: TRBV28
CDR3aa: CASTRSAAHYEQYF
CDR3nt: TGTGCCAGCACCCGGTCGGCGGCCCACTACGAGCAGTACTTC

abundance: -
d_gene: -
j_gene: TRBJ1-3
v_gene: TRBV9
CDR3aa: CASSVYLRGNTIYF
CDR3nt: TGTGCCAGCAGCGTATATCTCCGTGGAAACACCATATATTTT

abundance: -
d_gene: TRBD2
j_gene: TRBJ2-1
v_gene: TRBV7-9
CDR3aa: CASSPRRPGSGGDNEQFF
CDR3nt: TGTGCCAGCAGCCCCAGACGCCCCGGGAGCGGGGGGGACAATGAGCAGTTCTTC

abundance: -
d_gene: -
j_gene: TRBJ1-2
v_gene: TRBV6-1
CDR3aa: CASSPGPLGNYGYTF
CDR3nt: TGTGCCAGCAGTCCAGGGCCCCTAGGAAACTATGGCTACACCTTC

abundance: few
d_gene: TRBD1
j_gene: TRBJ2-3
v_gene: TRBV11-2
CDR3aa: CASSPRQGADTQYF
CDR3nt: TGTGCCAGCAGCCCCCGACAGGGCGCAGATACGCAGTATTTT

abundance: -
d_gene: TRBD2
j_gene: TRBJ2-5
v_gene: TRBV7-9
CDR3aa: CASSHGLAGKETQYF
CDR3nt: TGTGCCAGCAGCCACGGACTAGCGGGAAAAGAGACCCAGTACTTC

abundance: -
d_gene: -
j_gene: TRBJ2-7
v_gene: TRBV28
CDR3aa: CASSSRYEQYF
CDR3nt: TGTGCCAGCAGTTCGAGGTACGAGCAGTACTTC

abundance: -
d_gene: -
j_gene: TRBJ2-6
v_gene: TRBV7-2
CDR3aa: CASSLGPGAGANVLTF
CDR3nt: TGTGCCAGCAGCTTAGGCCCCGGGGCTGGGGCCAACGTCCTGACTTTC

abundance: -
d_gene: -
j_gene: TRBJ2-3
v_gene: TRBV2
CDR3aa: CASSVRTDTQYF
CDR3nt: TGTGCCAGCAGCGTTCGCACAGATACGCAGTATTTT

abundance: -
d_gene: -
j_gene: TRBJ1-1
v_gene: TRBV25-1
CDR3aa: CASRTSVVWNTEAFF
CDR3nt: TGTGCCAGCAGAACGTCAGTGGTTTGGAACACTGAAGCTTTCTTT

abundance: -
d_gene: -
j_gene: TRBJ1-1
v_gene: TRBV9
CDR3aa: CASSSTYTRGGTEAFF
CDR3nt: TGTGCCAGCAGCTCCACATACACGAGAGGAGGCACTGAAGCTTTCTTT

abundance: -
d_gene: -
j_gene: TRBJ1-6
v_gene: TRBV30
CDR3aa: CAWNRANSPLHF
CDR3nt: TGTGCCTGGAACAGGGCTAATTCACCCCTCCACTTT